Below are 10 T cell receptor beta chains sequenced from a single sample in a study of T-cell memory formation after mild COVID-19. TCRdb re-called the 5' RACE reads with MiXCR, one entry per CDR3 protein. The repertoire holds under 300,000 distinct CDR3 sequences, with about 20% as singletons. Sequenced: PBMCs or a T cell subset sorted from them (not recorded which). These receptors were obtained from a man in his late teens or twenties who had mild COVID-19 (a few samples of this study predate the infection). Cell type and time point are not known.

This clonotype was seen a handful of times. The rearrangement uses TRBV5-1 and TRBJ1-4; 8 bases fit TRBD1. CDR3 size: 15 residues. Germline CDR1 reads SGHRS; CDR2 reads YFSETQ. J gave up 0 bases and V 4 bases, and 2 bases lay outside the gene matches. The CDR3 loop reads CASSPQGATNEKLFF. As DNA, the CDR3 is TGCGCCAGCAGCCCACAGGGGGCAACTAATGAAAAACTGTTTTTT.

This clonotype was detected only a few times. The chain couples TRBV7-9 to TRBJ2-3, with 8 bases aligning to TRBD1. Unmatched junction bases numbered 18, after V lost 3 bases and J lost 7 bases. Germline V gives CDR1 SEHNR, CDR2 FQNEAQ (reference sequence). CDR3 length equals 18 residues. Here the CDR3 reads CASSFWMRVGQGIHTQYF. The CDR3 coding sequence is TGTGCCAGCAGCTTCTGGATGAGGGTCGGACAGGGAATCCATACGCAGTATTTT.

This clonotype came up a few times. This chain connects TRBV10-3 to TRBJ2-1; D uncertain. This CDR3 region has 12 residues. Looked up from germline, CDR1 is ENHRY and CDR2 is SYGVKD. V lost 0 bases to trimming and J lost 7 bases, with 4 bases between them. Here the CDR3 reads CAISESPNEQFF. Written as DNA, the CDR3 is TGTGCCATCAGTGAGTCGCCTAATGAGCAGTTCTTC.

This chain uses TRBV20-1 with TRBJ2-7; D ambiguous. V lost 1 base, J lost 2 bases, and 6 bases lay in between. CDR1 and CDR2 from the germline V gene are DFQATT and SNEGSKA (reference sequence). The CDR3 sequence is 12 residues long. CDR3 bases: TGCAGTGCTAGAGTTGGGGCCTACGAGCAGTACTTC. It translates to CSARVGAYEQYF.

In its sample, this clonotype was seen a few times. The CDR3 nucleotides read TGTGCCAGCAGCTTAGGGCTAATAGGGCCACAGTACTTC. This encodes CASSLGLIGPQYF. This sequence joins TRBV7-9 and TRBJ2-7; D gene unclear. The germline V and J ends were trimmed by 1 base and 10 bases, with 14 bases remaining between them. Germline lookup yields CDR1 SEHNR and CDR2 FQNEAQ (reference sequence). The CDR3 extends over 13 amino acids. The full variable domain, its missing parts supplied by reference TRBV7-9 and TRBJ2-7, is DTGVSQNPRHKITKRGQNVTFRCDPISEHNRLYWYRQTLGQGPEFLTYFQNEAQLEKSRLLSDRFSAERPKGSFSTLEIQRTEQGDSAMYLCASSLGLIGPQYFGPGTRLTVT.

V usage is TRBV4-2 and J usage is TRBJ2-1; 9 positions agree with TRBD1. The CDR3 has 13 amino acids. CDR1 LGHNA and CDR2 YNFKEQ come from the germline V gene. V trimming: 4 bases; J trimming: 9 bases; junction bases outside the gene matches: 4. The CDR3 reads CASSPDRGGEQFF. CDR3 nucleotide sequence: TGTGCCAGCAGCCCGGACAGGGGAGGTGAGCAGTTCTTC.

The CDR3 DNA reads as TGTGCCAGCGGGCAGCCGGGGGGCCGTACCGGGGAGCTGTTTTTT. As protein: CASGQPGGRTGELFF. The gene calls are TRBV6-2 or TRBV6-3 and TRBJ2-2; tentative D call: TRBD2 (7 bases). Germline lookup yields CDR1 MNHEY and CDR2 SVGEGT. Trimming shortened V by 8 bases and J by 5 bases, and 18 bases separated the two germline ends. The CDR3 loop spans 15 amino acids.

The chain joins TRBV7-3 to TRBJ1-1; TRBD1 agrees at 7 bases. This CDR3 contains 14 residues. After removal of 5 bases from V and 3 bases from J, the junction contained 6 bases not matched to a gene. CDR1 is SGHTA and CDR2 is FQGTGA in the germline V gene. The CDR3, as DNA: TGTGCCAGCAGCGCAACAGGGGAGGACACTGAAGCTTTCTTT. It is translated as CASSATGEDTEAFF.

This clonotype showed up just a few times. The chain is built from TRBV3-1 and TRBJ1-5; a possible D gene is TRBD1 (6 bases). The CDR3 is made up of 14 amino acids. The V end was cut by 5 bases, the J end by 7 bases, with 15 bases between. Germline assignment: CDR1 LGHDT and CDR2 YNNKEL (reference sequence). CDR3 loop: CASSNPGTGQPQHF. CDR3 coding DNA: TGTGCCAGCAGCAACCCGGGAACAGGGCAGCCCCAGCATTTT.

J is TRBJ2-3 and V is TRBV7-6; 7 bases align to TRBD2. Trimming took 0 bases from V and 2 from J; bases not matched to a gene: 5. Germline CDR1 reads SGHVS; CDR2 reads FNYEAQ. The CDR3 consists of 16 residues. For the CDR3, the DNA is TGTGCCAGCAGCTTAGCGGTGACTAGCCCCACAGATACGCAGTATTTT. As protein: CASSLAVTSPTDTQYF.